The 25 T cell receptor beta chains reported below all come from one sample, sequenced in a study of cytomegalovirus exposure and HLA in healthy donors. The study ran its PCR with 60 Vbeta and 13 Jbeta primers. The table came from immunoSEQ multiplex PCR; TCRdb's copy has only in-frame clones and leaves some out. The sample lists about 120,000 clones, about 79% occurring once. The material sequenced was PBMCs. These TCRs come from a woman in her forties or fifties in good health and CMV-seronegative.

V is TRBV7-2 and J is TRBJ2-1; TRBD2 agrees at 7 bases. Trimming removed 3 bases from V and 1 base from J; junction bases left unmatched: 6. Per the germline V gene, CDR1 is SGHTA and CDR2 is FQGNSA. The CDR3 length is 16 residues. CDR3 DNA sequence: TGTGCCAGCAGCTTGGCTGGACTAGTGTCCTACAATGAGCAGTTCTTC. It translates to CASSLAGLVSYNEQFF.

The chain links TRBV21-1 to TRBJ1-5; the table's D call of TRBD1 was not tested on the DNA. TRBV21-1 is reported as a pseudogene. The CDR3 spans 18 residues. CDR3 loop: CASSKSPGYPPHNQPQHF. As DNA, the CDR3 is TGTGCCAGCAGCAAATCCCCAGGGTATCCCCCACACAATCAGCCCCAGCATTTT.

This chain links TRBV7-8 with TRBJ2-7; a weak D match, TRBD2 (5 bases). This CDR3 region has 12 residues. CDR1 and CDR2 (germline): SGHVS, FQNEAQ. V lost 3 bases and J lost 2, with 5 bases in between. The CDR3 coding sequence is TGTGCCAGCAGCTTTAGCGCCTACGAGCAGTACTTC. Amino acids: CASSFSAYEQYF. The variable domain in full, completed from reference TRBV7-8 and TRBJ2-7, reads GAGVSQSPRYKVAKRGQDVALRCDPISGHVSLFWYQQALGQGPEFLTYFQNEAQLDKSGLPSDRFFAERPEGSVSTLKIQRTQQEDSAVYLCASSFSAYEQYFGPGTRLTVT.

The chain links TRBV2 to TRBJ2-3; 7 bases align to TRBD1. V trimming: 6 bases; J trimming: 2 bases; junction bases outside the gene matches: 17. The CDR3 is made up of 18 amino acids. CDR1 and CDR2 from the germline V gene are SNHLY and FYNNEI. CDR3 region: CASRTGQGVTTLTDTQYF. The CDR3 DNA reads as TGTGCCAGCAGAACGGGGCAGGGGGTAACCACGCTCACAGATACGCAGTATTTT.

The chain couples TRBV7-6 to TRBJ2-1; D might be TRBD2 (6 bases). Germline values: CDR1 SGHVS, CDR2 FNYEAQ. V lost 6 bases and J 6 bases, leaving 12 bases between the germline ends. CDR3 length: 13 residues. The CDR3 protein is CASSSGSGNEQFF. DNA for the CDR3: TGTGCCAGCAGTTCCGGGAGCGGCAATGAGCAGTTCTTC. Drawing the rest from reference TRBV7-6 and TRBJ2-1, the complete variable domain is GAGVSQSPRYKVTKRGQDVALRCDPISGHVSLYWYRQALGQGPEFLTYFNYEAQQDKSGLPNDRFSAERPEGSISTLTIQRTEQRDSAMYRCASSSGSGNEQFFGPGTRLTVL.

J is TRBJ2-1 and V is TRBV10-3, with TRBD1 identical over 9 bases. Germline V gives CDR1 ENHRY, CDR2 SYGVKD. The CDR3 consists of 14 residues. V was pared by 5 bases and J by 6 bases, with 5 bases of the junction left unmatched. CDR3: CAISSGQGSNEQFF. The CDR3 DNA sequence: TGTGCCATCAGTTCGGGACAGGGAAGCAATGAGCAGTTCTTC.

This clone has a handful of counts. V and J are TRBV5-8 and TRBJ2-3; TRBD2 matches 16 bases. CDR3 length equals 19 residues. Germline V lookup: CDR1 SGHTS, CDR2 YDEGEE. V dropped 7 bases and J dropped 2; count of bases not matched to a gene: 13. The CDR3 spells CASPRVPGLAGGFTDTQYF. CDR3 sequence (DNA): TGTGCCAGCCCCAGAGTCCCGGGACTAGCGGGAGGGTTCACAGATACGCAGTATTTT.

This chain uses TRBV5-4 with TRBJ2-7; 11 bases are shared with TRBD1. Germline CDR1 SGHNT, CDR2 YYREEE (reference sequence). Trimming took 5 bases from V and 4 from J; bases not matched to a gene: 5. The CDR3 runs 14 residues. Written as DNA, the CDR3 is TGTGCCAGCAGAAGGACAGGGGGCCTGTACGAGCAGTACTTC. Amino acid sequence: CASRRTGGLYEQYF.

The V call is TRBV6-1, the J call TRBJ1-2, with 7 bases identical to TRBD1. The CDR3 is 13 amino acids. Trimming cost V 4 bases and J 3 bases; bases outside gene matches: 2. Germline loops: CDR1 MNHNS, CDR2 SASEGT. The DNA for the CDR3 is TGTGCCAGCAGTGGAACAGGGGACTATGGCTACACCTTC. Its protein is CASSGTGDYGYTF.

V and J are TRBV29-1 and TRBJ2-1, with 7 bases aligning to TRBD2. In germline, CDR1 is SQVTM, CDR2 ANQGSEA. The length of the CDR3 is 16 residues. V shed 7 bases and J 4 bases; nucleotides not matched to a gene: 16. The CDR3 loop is CSALLANPLGYNEQFF. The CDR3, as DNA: TGCAGCGCGCTACTAGCGAACCCACTTGGTTACAATGAGCAGTTCTTC.

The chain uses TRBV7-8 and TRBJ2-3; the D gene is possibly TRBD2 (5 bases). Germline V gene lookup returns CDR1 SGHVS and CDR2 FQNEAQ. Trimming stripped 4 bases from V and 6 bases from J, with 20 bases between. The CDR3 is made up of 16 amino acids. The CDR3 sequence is CASSYRQLGITDTQYF. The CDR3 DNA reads TGTGCCAGCAGCTATCGTCAACTAGGGATCACGGATACGCAGTATTTT.

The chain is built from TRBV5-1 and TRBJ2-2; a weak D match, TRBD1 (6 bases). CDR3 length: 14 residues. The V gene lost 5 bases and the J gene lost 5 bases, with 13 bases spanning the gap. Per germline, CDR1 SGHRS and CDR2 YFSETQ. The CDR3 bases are TGCGCCAGCAGGGACCCACAGGGTACCGGGGAGCTGTTTTTT. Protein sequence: CASRDPQGTGELFF.

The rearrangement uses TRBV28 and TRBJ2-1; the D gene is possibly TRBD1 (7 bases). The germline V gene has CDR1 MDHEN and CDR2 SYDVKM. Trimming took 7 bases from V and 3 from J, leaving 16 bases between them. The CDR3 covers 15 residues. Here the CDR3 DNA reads TGTGCCAGCATTACGGCAGGGGGGAACTACAATGAGCAGTTCTTC. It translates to CASITAGGNYNEQFF.

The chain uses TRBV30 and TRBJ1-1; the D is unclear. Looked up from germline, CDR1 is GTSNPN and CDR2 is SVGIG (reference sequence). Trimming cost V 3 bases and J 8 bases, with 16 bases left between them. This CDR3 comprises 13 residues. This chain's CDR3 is CAWRTGGGLEAFF. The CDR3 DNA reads TGTGCCTGGAGGACCGGCGGAGGGCTCGAAGCTTTCTTT.

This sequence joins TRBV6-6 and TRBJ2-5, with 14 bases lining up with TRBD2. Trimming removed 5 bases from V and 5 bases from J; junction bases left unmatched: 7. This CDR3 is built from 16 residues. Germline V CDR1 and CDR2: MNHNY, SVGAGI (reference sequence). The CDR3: CASSTPGLAGVETQYF. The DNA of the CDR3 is TGTGCCAGCAGTACACCGGGACTAGCGGGAGTTGAGACCCAGTACTTC.

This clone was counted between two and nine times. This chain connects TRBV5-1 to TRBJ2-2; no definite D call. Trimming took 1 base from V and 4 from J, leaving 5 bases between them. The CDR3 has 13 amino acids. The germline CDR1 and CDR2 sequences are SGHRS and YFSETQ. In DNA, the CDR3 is TGCGCCAGCAGCTTGTCGGGCACCGGGGAGCTGTTTTTT. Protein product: CASSLSGTGELFF. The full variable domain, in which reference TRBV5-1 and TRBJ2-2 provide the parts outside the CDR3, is KAGVTQTPRYLIKTRGQQVTLSCSPISGHRSVSWYQQTPGQGLQFLFEYFSETQRNKGNFPGRFSGRQFSNSRSEMNVSTLELGDSALYLCASSLSGTGELFFGEGSRLTVL.

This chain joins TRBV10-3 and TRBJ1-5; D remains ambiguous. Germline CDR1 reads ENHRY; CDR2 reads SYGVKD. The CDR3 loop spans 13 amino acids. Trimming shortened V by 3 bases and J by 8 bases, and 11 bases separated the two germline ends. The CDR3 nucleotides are TGTGCCATCAGTGATGAACGAGGAGAGCCCCAGCATTTT. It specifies CAISDERGEPQHF.

The CDR3 loop is CASSQSFYPSTDTQYF. In DNA form, the CDR3 reads TGCGCCAGCAGTCAATCGTTCTATCCTAGCACAGATACGCAGTATTTT. The chain carries TRBV23-1 and TRBJ2-3; no firm D call. TRBV23-1 is designated an ORF whose function remains uncertain. This CDR3 contains 16 residues. Trimming pared 0 bases from V and 0 bases from J, leaving 10 bases between.

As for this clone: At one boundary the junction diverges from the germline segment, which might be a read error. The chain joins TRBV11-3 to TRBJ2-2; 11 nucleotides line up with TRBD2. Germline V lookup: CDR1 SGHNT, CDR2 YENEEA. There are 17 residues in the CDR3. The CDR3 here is CARLSGRALVMTEELFF. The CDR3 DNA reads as TGTGCCAGACTTAGCGGGAGGGCCTTAGTAATGACCGAGGAGCTGTTTTTT. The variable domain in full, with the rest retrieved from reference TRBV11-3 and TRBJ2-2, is EAGVVQSPRYKIIEKKQPVAFWCNPISGHNTLYWYLQNLGQGPELLIRYENEEAVDDSQLPKDRFSAERLKGVDSTLKIQPAELGDSAVYLCARLSGRALVMTEELFFGEGSRLTVL.

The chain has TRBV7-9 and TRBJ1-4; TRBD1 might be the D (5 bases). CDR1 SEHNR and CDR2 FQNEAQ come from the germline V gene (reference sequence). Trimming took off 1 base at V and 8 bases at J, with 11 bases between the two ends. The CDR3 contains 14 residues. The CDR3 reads CASSLVRGGEKLFF. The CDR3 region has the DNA TGTGCCAGCAGCTTAGTGCGGGGCGGCGAAAAACTGTTTTTT.

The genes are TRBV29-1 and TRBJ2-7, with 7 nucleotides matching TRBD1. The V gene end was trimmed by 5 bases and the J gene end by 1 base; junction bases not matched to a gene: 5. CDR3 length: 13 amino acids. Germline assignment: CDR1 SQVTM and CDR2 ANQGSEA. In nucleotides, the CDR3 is TGCAGCGTTCATAGACAGGGTTCCTACGAGCAGTACTTC. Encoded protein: CSVHRQGSYEQYF.

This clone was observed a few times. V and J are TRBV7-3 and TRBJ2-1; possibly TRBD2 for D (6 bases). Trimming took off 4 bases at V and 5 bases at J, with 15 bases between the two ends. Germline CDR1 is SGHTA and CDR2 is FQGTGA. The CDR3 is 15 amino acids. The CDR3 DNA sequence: TGTGCCAGCAGCTCACCGGGGGAGGTAAACAATGAGCAGTTCTTC. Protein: CASSSPGEVNNEQFF.

DNA of the CDR3: TGCAGCGTTGAAGCGCCTAGCGGGAGGGCCGATGAGCAGTTCTTC. It codes for CSVEAPSGRADEQFF. The chain uses TRBV29-1 and TRBJ2-1, with 12 positions matching TRBD2. Germline values: CDR1 SQVTM, CDR2 ANQGSEA. V gave up 1 base and J gave up 8 bases; unmatched junction bases: 6. This CDR3 contains 15 residues.

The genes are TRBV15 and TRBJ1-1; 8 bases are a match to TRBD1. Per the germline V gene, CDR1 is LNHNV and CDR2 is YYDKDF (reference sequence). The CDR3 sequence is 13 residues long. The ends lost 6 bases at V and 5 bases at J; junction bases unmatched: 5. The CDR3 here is CATSLTGGTEAFF. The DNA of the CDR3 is TGTGCCACCAGTCTAACAGGGGGAACTGAAGCTTTCTTT.

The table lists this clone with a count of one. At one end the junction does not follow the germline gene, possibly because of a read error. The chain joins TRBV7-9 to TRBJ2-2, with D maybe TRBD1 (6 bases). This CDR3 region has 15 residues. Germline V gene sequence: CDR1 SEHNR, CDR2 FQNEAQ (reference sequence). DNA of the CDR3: TGTTCCAGCAGCCAGCAGGGGATGGGCACCGGGGAGCTGCTTTTT. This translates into CSSSQQGMGTGELLF.